The 2 T cell receptor beta chains in this list originate from one sample, sequenced in a study of blood T cell repertoires in COVID-19. Sequencing was performed with immunoSEQ multiplex PCR; in TCRdb, only in-frame clones are kept and a portion is missing. The sample carries about 200,000 clones, around 91% recorded once. The sample consisted of peripheral blood. The receptor set was obtained from a man aged 50-59 years with acute or convalescent COVID-19.

The rearrangement uses TRBV19 and TRBJ2-2; unclear D gene. V was shortened by 5 bases and J by 1 base, with 20 bases between the two germline ends. The length of the CDR3 is 18 residues. Per germline, CDR1 LNHDA and CDR2 SQIVND (reference sequence). CDR3 in DNA: TGTGCCAGTAGTGATACCATTCGCGGCGGATGGAACACCGGGGAGCTGTTTTTT. Translated: CASSDTIRGGWNTGELFF.

The V call is TRBV5-4, the J call TRBJ1-2; 9 bases align to TRBD1. With 4 bases clipped from V and 6 bases from J, the junction kept 7 bases outside the gene matches. This CDR3 has 14 residues. Per the germline V gene, CDR1 is SGHNT and CDR2 is YYREEE (reference sequence). For the CDR3, the DNA is TGTGCCAGCAGCACCGGGACAGGGCTCCATGGCTACACCTTC. Translating it yields CASSTGTGLHGYTF.